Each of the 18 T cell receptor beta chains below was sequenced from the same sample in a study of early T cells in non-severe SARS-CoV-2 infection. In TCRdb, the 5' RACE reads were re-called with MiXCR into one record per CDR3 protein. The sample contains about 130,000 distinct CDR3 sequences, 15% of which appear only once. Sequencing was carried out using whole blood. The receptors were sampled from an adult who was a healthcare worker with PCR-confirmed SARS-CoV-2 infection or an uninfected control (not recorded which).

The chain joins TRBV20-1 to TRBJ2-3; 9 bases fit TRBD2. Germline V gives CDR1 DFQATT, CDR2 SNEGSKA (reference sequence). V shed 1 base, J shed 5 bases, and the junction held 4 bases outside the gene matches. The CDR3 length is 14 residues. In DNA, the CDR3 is TGCAGTGCTAGAGGCGGGGGGGCCTTAGATACGCAGTATTTT. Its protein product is CSARGGGALDTQYF.

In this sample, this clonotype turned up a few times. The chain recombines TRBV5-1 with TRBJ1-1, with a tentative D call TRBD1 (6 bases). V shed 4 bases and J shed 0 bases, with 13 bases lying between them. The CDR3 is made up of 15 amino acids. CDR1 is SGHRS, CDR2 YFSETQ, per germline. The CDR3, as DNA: TGCGCCAGCAGCCCACTGACAGGAATGAACACTGAAGCTTTCTTT. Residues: CASSPLTGMNTEAFF.

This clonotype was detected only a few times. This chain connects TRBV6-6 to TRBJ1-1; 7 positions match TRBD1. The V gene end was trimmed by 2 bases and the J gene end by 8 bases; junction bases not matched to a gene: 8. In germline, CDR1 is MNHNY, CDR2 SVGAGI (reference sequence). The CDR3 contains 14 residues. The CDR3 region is CASSYEGAREEAFF. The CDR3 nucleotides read TGTGCCAGCAGTTACGAGGGGGCGCGGGAAGAAGCTTTCTTT.

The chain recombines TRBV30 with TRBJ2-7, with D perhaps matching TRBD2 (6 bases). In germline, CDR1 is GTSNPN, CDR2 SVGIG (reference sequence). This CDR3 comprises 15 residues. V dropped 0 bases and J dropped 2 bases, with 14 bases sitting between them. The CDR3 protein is CAWSVQLAGPYEQYF. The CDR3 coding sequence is TGTGCCTGGAGTGTACAATTGGCGGGACCCTACGAGCAGTACTTC.

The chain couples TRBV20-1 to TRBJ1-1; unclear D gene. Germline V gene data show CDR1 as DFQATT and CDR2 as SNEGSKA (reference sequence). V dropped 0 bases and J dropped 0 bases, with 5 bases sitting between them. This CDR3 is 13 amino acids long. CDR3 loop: CSARDSMNTEAFF. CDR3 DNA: TGCAGTGCTAGAGACTCCATGAACACTGAAGCTTTCTTT.

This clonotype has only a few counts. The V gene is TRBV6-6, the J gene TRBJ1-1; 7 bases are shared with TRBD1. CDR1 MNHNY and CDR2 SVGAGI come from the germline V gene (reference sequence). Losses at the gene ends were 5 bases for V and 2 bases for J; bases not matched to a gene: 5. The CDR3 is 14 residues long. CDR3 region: CASSTYRGNTEAFF. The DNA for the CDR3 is TGTGCCAGCAGTACCTACAGGGGCAACACTGAAGCTTTCTTT.

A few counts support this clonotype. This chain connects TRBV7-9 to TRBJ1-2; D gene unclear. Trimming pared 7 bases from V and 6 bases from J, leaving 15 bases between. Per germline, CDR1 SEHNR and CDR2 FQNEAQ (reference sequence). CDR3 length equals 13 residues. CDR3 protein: CASTQLSVDGYTF. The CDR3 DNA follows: TGTGCCAGCACCCAGCTGAGTGTTGATGGCTACACCTTC.

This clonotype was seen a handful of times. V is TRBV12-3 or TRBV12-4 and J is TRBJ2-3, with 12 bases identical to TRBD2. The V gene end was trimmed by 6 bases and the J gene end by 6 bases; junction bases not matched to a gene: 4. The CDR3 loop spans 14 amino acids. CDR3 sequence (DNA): TGTGCCAGCAGAATTGGACTAGCGGGGGATACGCAGTATTTT. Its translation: CASRIGLAGDTQYF.

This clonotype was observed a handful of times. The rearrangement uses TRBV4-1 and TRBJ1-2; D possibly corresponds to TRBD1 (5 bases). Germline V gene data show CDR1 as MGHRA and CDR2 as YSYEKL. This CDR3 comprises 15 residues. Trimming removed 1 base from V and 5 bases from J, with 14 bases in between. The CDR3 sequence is CASSQALGGWYGYTF. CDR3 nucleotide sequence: TGCGCCAGCAGCCAAGCTCTCGGGGGGTGGTATGGCTACACCTTC.

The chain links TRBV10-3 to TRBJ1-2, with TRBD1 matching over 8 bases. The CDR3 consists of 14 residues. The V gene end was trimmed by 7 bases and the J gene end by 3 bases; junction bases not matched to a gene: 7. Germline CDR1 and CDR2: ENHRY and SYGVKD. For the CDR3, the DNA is TGTGCCATCACCCGGACAGGGCAAGACTATGGCTACACCTTC. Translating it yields CAITRTGQDYGYTF.

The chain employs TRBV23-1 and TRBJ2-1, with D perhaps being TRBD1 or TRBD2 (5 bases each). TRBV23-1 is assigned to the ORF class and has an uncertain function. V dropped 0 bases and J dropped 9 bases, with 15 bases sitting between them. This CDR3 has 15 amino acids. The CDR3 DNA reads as TGCGCCAGCAGTCAATCAGGACCCGGGGCCCCTGAGCAGTTCTTC. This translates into CASSQSGPGAPEQFF.

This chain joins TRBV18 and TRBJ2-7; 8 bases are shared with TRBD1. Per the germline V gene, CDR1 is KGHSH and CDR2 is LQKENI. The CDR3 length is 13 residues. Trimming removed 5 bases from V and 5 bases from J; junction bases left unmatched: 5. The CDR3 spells CASSLTGDHEQYF. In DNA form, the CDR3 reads TGTGCCAGCTCATTGACAGGGGACCACGAGCAGTACTTC.

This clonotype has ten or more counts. The CDR3 loop is CSVEGVRDSRSSGEQFF. The CDR3 region has the DNA TGCAGCGTTGAAGGAGTTAGGGACTCCCGGTCGAGCGGTGAGCAGTTCTTC. The chain recombines TRBV29-1 with TRBJ2-1, with D maybe TRBD2 (6 bases). Germline V lookup: CDR1 SQVTM, CDR2 ANQGSEA. The V gene lost 1 base and the J gene lost 9 bases, with 25 bases spanning the gap. The CDR3 has 17 amino acids.

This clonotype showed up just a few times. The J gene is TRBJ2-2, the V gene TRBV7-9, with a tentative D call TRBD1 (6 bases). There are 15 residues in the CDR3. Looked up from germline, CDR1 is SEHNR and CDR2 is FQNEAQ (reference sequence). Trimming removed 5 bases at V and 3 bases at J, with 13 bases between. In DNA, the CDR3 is TGTGCCAGCAGCCGCCAGGGGACGGACACCGGGGAGCTGTTTTTT. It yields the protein CASSRQGTDTGELFF.

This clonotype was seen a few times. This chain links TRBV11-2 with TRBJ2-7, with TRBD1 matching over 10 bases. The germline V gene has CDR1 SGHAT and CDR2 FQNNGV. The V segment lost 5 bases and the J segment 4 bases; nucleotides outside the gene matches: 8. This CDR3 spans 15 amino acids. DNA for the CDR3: TGTGCCAGCAGCCGTCGGACAGGGGGGTCATACGAGCAGTACTTC. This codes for CASSRRTGGSYEQYF.

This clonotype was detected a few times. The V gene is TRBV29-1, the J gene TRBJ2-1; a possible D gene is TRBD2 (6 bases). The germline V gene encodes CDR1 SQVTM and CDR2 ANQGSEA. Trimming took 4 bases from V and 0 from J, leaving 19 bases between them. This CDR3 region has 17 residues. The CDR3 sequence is CSVVEFASVSSYNEQFF. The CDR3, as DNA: TGCAGCGTTGTTGAGTTTGCTAGCGTGAGCTCCTACAATGAGCAGTTCTTC.

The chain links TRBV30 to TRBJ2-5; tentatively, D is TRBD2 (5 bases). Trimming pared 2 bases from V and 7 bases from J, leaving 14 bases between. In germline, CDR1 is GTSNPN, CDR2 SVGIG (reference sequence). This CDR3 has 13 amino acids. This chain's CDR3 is CAWSMRSEATQYF. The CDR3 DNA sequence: TGTGCCTGGAGTATGCGTAGCGAGGCGACCCAGTACTTC.

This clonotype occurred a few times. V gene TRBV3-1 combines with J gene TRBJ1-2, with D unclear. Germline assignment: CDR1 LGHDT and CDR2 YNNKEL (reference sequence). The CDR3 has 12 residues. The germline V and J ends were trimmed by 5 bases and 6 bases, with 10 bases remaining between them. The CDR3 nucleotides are TGTGCCAGCAGCGAGGCGAGAAATGGCTACACCTTC. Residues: CASSEARNGYTF. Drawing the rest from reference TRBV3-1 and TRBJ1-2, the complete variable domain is DTAVSQTPKYLVTQMGNDKSIKCEQNLGHDTMYWYKQDSKKFLKIMFSYNNKELIINETVPNRFSPKSPDKAHLNLHINSLELGDSAVYFCASSEARNGYTFGSGTRLTVV.